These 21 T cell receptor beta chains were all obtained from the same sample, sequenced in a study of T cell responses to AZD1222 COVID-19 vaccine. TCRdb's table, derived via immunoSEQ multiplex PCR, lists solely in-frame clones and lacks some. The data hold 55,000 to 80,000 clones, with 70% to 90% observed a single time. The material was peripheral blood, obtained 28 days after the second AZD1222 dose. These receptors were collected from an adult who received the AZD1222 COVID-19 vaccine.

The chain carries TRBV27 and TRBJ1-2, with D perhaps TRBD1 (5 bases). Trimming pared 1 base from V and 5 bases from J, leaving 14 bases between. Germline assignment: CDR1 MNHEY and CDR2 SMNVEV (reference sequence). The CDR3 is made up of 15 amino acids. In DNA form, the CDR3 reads TGTGCCAGCAGTTTATTACCAGGGTATGGGTATGGCTACACCTTC. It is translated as CASSLLPGYGYGYTF.

The CDR3: CASSPQGYNEKLFF. In nucleotides, the CDR3 is TGTGCCAGCAGCCCCCAGGGGTATAATGAAAAACTGTTTTTT. The chain has TRBV7-2 and TRBJ1-4; D might be TRBD1 (6 bases). The V and J ends lost 5 bases and 4 bases respectively, with 11 bases between them. The CDR3 totals 14 residues. In germline, CDR1 is SGHTA, CDR2 FQGNSA. Filled out from reference TRBV7-2 and TRBJ1-4, the complete variable domain reads GAGVSQSPSNKVTEKGKDVELRCDPISGHTALYWYRQSLGQGLEFLIYFQGNSAPDKSGLPSDRFSAERTGGSVSTLTIQRTQQEDSAVYLCASSPQGYNEKLFFGSGTQLSVL.

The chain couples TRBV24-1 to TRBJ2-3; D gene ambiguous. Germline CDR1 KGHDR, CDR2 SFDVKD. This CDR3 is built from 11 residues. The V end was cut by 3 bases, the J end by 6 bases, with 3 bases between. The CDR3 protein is CATSDPDTQYF. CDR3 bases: TGTGCCACCAGTGATCCCGATACGCAGTATTTT.

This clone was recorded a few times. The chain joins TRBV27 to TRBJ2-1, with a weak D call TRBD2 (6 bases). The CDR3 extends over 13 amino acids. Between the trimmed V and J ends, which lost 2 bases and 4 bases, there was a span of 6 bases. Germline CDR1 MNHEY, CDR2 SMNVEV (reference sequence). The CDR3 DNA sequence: TGTGCCAGCAGTTTAGCGGGGTACAATGAGCAGTTCTTC. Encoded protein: CASSLAGYNEQFF.

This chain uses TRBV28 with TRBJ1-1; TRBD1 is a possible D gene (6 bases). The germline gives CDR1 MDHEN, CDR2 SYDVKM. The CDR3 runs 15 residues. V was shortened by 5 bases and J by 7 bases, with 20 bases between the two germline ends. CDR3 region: CASSLPHRDTNEAFF. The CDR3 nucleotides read TGTGCCAGCAGTCTGCCACACCGGGACACCAATGAAGCTTTCTTT.

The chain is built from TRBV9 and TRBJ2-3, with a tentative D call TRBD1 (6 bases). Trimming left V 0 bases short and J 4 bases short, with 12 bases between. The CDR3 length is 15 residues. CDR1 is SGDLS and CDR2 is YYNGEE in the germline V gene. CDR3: CASSVARGRADTQYF. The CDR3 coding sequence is TGTGCCAGCAGCGTAGCCAGGGGACGAGCAGATACGCAGTATTTT.

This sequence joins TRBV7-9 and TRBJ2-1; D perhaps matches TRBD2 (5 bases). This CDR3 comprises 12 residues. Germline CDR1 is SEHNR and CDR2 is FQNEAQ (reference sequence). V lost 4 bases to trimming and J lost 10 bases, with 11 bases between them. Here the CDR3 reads CASSSPGEEQFF. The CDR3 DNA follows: TGTGCCAGCAGCTCGCCCGGGGAAGAGCAGTTCTTC.

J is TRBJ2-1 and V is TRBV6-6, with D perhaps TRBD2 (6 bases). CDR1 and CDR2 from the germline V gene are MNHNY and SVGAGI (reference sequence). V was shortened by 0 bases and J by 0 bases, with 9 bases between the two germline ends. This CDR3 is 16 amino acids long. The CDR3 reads CASSYSGGGSYNEQFF. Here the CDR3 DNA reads TGTGCCAGCAGTTACTCGGGGGGAGGCTCCTACAATGAGCAGTTCTTC.

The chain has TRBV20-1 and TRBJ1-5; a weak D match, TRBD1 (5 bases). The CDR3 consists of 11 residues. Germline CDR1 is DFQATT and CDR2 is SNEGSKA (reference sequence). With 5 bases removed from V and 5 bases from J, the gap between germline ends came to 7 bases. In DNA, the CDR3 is TGCAGTGCTCCAGGGCATCAGCCCCAGCATTTT. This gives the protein CSAPGHQPQHF.

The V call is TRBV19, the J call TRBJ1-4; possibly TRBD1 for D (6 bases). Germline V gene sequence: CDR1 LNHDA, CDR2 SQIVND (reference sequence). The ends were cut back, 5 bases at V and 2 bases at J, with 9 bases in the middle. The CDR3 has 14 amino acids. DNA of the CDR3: TGTGCCAGTAGTCGGCAGGGGACTAATGAAAAACTGTTTTTT. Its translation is CASSRQGTNEKLFF.

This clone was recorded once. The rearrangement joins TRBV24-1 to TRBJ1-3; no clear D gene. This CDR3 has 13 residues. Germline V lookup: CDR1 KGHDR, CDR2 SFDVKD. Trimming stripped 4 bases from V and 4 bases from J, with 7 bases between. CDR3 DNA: TGTGCCACCAGTGAGGGAACGGGAAACACCATATATTTT. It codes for CATSEGTGNTIYF.

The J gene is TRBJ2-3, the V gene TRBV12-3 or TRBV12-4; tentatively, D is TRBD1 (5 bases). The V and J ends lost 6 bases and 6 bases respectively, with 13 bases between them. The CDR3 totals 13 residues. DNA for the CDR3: TGTGCCAGCAGGATCAGGGCCCTCGATACGCAGTATTTT. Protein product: CASRIRALDTQYF.

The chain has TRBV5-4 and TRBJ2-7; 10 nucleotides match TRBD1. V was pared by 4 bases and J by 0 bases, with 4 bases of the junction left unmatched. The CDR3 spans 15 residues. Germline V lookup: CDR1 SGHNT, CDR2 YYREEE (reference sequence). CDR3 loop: CASSGQGGLSYEQYF. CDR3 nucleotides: TGTGCCAGCAGCGGACAGGGGGGCCTCTCCTACGAGCAGTACTTC.

The chain's CDR3 is CASTQGPESPLHF. CDR3 in DNA: TGTGCCAGTACCCAAGGCCCGGAATCACCCCTCCACTTT. This sequence joins TRBV19 and TRBJ1-6; D remains unclear. Germline V gene data show CDR1 as LNHDA and CDR2 as SQIVND (reference sequence). This CDR3 has 13 amino acids. V lost 7 bases, J lost 10 bases, and 14 bases lay in between.

In DNA, the CDR3 is TGTGCCAGCAGCGGGACCTATGGCTACACCTTC. Residues: CASSGTYGYTF. J is TRBJ1-2 and V is TRBV5-8, with D possibly matching TRBD1 (5 bases). Germline V gene sequence: CDR1 SGHTS, CDR2 YDEGEE. Deletions cut 4 bases from V and 4 bases from J, with 5 bases between. This CDR3 has 11 residues. Filled out from reference TRBV5-8 and TRBJ1-2, the complete variable domain reads EAGVTQSPTHLIKTRGQQATLRCSPISGHTSVYWYQQALGLGLQFLLWYDEGEERNRGNFPPRFSGRQFPNYSSELNVNALELEDSALYLCASSGTYGYTFGSGTRLTVV.

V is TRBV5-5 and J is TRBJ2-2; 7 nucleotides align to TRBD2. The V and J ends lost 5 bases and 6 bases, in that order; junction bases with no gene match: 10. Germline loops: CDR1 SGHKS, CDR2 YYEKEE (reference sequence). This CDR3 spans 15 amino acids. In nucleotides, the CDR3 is TGTGCCAGCAGTAGTGGCGGGGGATTTCCCGGGGAGCTGTTTTTT. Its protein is CASSSGGGFPGELFF.

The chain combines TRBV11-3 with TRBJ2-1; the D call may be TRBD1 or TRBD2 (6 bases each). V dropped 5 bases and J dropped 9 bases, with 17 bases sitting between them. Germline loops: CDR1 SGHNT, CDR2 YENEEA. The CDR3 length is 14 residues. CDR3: CASSQGGRGGEQFF. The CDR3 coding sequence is TGTGCCAGCAGCCAAGGGGGGCGAGGGGGTGAGCAGTTCTTC.

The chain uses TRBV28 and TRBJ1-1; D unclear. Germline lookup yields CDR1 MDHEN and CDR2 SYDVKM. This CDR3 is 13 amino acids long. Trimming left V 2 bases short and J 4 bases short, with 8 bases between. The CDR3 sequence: CASSLGAPTEAFF. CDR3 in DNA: TGTGCCAGCAGTTTAGGAGCTCCCACTGAAGCTTTCTTT.

The CDR3 region is CAISAGREGGKNIQYF. The CDR3 region has the DNA TGTGCCATCAGTGCTGGGCGGGAGGGCGGCAAAAACATTCAGTACTTC. J is TRBJ2-4 and V is TRBV10-3, with 9 bases that match TRBD2. J gave up 3 bases and V 4 bases, and 7 bases lay outside the gene matches. The CDR3 runs to 16 residues. Germline V lookup: CDR1 ENHRY, CDR2 SYGVKD.

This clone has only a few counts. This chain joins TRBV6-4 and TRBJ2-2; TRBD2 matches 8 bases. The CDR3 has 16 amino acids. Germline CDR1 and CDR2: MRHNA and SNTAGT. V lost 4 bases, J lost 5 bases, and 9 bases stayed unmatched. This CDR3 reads CASSARTGGETGELFF. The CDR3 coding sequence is TGTGCCAGCAGTGCCCGGACCGGGGGGGAGACCGGGGAGCTGTTTTTT.

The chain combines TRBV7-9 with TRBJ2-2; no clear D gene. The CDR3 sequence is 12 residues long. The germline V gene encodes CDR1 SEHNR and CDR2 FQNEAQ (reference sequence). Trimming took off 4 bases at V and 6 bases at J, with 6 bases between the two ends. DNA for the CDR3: TGTGCCAGCAGCTCTTCGGCCGGGGAGCTGTTTTTT. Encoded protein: CASSSSAGELFF.